This passage covers 24 T cell receptor beta chains from one sample sequenced in a study of blood T cell repertoires in COVID-19. Here immunoSEQ multiplex PCR was the method, and the copy in TCRdb shows in-frame clones only, minus some. The table shows about 170,000 clones, with less than 85% occurring only once. Sequencing was done on a sample of peripheral blood. The receptors derive from a human donor with acute or convalescent COVID-19. The donor label of this sample is uncertain.

The gene calls are TRBV14 and TRBJ2-7; possibly TRBD2 for D (7 bases). The CDR3 covers 16 residues. Looked up from germline, CDR1 is SGHDN and CDR2 is FVKESK. The V and J ends lost 1 base and 3 bases respectively, with 16 bases between them. The CDR3, as DNA: TGTGCCAGCAGCCAAGGTCTTACGGGGGGCTACTACGAGCAGTACTTC. Protein sequence: CASSQGLTGGYYEQYF.

The chain joins TRBV27 to TRBJ1-1; possible D gene TRBD1, 5 bases. The CDR3 has 13 residues. Germline V gene sequence: CDR1 MNHEY, CDR2 SMNVEV (reference sequence). Trimming shortened V by 6 bases and J by 3 bases, and 11 bases separated the two germline ends. The CDR3 bases are TGTGCCAGCAGCCTAGGGGTGGACACTGAAGCTTTCTTT. Its protein product is CASSLGVDTEAFF.

This rearrangement joins TRBV5-6 to TRBJ1-1; 10 bases line up with TRBD1. CDR3 length: 16 amino acids. The ends lost 4 bases at V and 0 bases at J; junction bases unmatched: 6. Germline V lookup: CDR1 SGHDT, CDR2 YYEEEE. The CDR3 sequence is CASSLSGTGVNTEAFF. The CDR3 nucleotides read TGTGCCAGCAGCCTATCCGGGACAGGGGTGAACACTGAAGCTTTCTTT.

The table lists this clone with a count of one. The chain carries TRBV7-6 and TRBJ2-1, with TRBD2 as a possible D gene (6 bases). This CDR3 spans 16 amino acids. Looked up from germline, CDR1 is SGHVS and CDR2 is FNYEAQ. Deletions cut 3 bases from V and 4 bases from J, with 16 bases between. CDR3 bases: TGTGCCAGCAGCTTCGGGGGTTCCTCCTTATACAATGAGCAGTTCTTC. Translating it yields CASSFGGSSLYNEQFF.

The rearrangement joins TRBV7-2 to TRBJ1-6; D possibly corresponds to TRBD1 (6 bases). Germline CDR1 SGHTA, CDR2 FQGNSA. The CDR3 loop spans 17 amino acids. Trimming cost V 4 bases and J 9 bases, with 22 bases left between them. The CDR3 protein is CASSSVSPGQSTSPLHF. Written as DNA, the CDR3 is TGTGCCAGCAGCTCCGTAAGTCCGGGACAAAGTACTTCACCCCTCCACTTT.

This rearrangement joins TRBV10-3 to TRBJ2-2, with TRBD1 matching 11 bases. Per the germline V gene, CDR1 is ENHRY and CDR2 is SYGVKD. There are 17 residues in the CDR3. The V segment lost 6 bases and the J segment 4 bases; nucleotides outside the gene matches: 10. The CDR3 DNA follows: TGTGCCATCAGCGAAGGACAGGGGGCCTTGGGCACCGGGGAGCTGTTTTTT. Amino acid sequence: CAISEGQGALGTGELFF.

The rearrangement uses TRBV28 and TRBJ1-4; 10 bases are a match to TRBD1. The germline V gene has CDR1 MDHEN and CDR2 SYDVKM. CDR3 size: 16 residues. The V segment lost 7 bases and the J segment 5 bases; nucleotides outside the gene matches: 10. DNA for the CDR3: TGTGCCAGCAAGAGACCTCCGGGACAGGGGAATGAAAAACTGTTTTTT. This gives the protein CASKRPPGQGNEKLFF.

The chain joins TRBV6-5 to TRBJ1-2; D possibly corresponds to TRBD1 (6 bases). The CDR3 totals 14 residues. Germline CDR1 and CDR2: MNHEY and SVGAGI. V was trimmed by 6 bases and J by 0 bases, leaving 11 bases between them. The chain's CDR3 is CASRRDTTNYGYTF. The CDR3 coding sequence is TGTGCCAGCAGAAGGGACACCACTAACTATGGCTACACCTTC.

This chain joins TRBV19 and TRBJ1-1; no clear D. V was pared by 6 bases and J by 0 bases, with 14 bases between. CDR3 size: 15 residues. Per the germline V gene, CDR1 is LNHDA and CDR2 is SQIVND (reference sequence). In DNA form, the CDR3 reads TGTGCCAGTAGCCACGGTGCGGGATTGAACACTGAAGCTTTCTTT. Its translation: CASSHGAGLNTEAFF.

The chain has TRBV6-2 or TRBV6-3 and TRBJ1-1, with a possible D match to TRBD1 (5 bases). Germline V gives CDR1 MNHEY, CDR2 SVGEGT. Trimming left V 0 bases short and J 1 base short, with 12 bases between. This CDR3 spans 16 amino acids. CDR3 nucleotides: TGTGCCAGCAGTTACTCGACGGGGGGAAAGAACACTGAAGCTTTCTTT. Translation: CASSYSTGGKNTEAFF.

The chain combines TRBV5-1 with TRBJ2-5; D gene ambiguous. The V end lost 4 bases, the J end lost 2 bases, and 3 bases lay between the germline ends. The germline V gene encodes CDR1 SGHRS and CDR2 YFSETQ. The CDR3 spans 11 residues. The CDR3 here is CASSPQETQYF. DNA of the CDR3: TGCGCCAGCAGCCCGCAAGAGACCCAGTACTTC.

This clone was detected only a few times. The chain links TRBV6-1 to TRBJ2-1, with D tentatively TRBD2 (6 bases). This CDR3 is built from 14 residues. Germline CDR1 and CDR2: MNHNS and SASEGT. The V and J ends lost 3 bases and 0 bases respectively, with 6 bases between them. CDR3 coding DNA: TGTGCCAGCAGTGACGGGGGCTCCTACAATGAGCAGTTCTTC. This sequence encodes CASSDGGSYNEQFF.

V and J are TRBV28 and TRBJ1-2; D is undetermined. V gave up 10 bases and J gave up 7 bases, with 13 bases separating them. CDR3 size: 11 residues. Germline V gene sequence: CDR1 MDHEN, CDR2 SYDVKM. The CDR3 coding sequence is TGTGCCATCCTCGGGATGGGTGGCTACACCTTC. Translation gives CAILGMGGYTF.

This rearrangement joins TRBV19 to TRBJ1-5, with 7 bases identical to TRBD1. This CDR3 has 12 amino acids. CDR1 and CDR2 from the germline V gene are LNHDA and SQIVND (reference sequence). V gave up 8 bases and J gave up 5 bases; unmatched junction bases: 3. Here the CDR3 reads CASGDSHQPQHF. The CDR3 bases are TGTGCCAGTGGGGACAGCCATCAGCCCCAGCATTTT.

This clone is a singleton in its sample. The V and J genes are TRBV7-2 and TRBJ1-5; 9 bases are a match to TRBD1. The CDR3 is 14 residues long. Germline V gene data show CDR1 as SGHTA and CDR2 as FQGNSA. V dropped 5 bases and J dropped 6; count of bases not matched to a gene: 5. The CDR3 nucleotides are TGTGCCAGCAGCCCGGGACAGGGAAGTCAGCCCCAGCATTTT. Protein product: CASSPGQGSQPQHF. Filled out from reference TRBV7-2 and TRBJ1-5, the complete variable domain reads GAGVSQSPSNKVTEKGKDVELRCDPISGHTALYWYRQSLGQGLEFLIYFQGNSAPDKSGLPSDRFSAERTGGSVSTLTIQRTQQEDSAVYLCASSPGQGSQPQHFGDGTRLSIL.

V usage is TRBV11-3 and J usage is TRBJ1-4, with 9 nucleotides matching TRBD1. Germline CDR1 SGHNT, CDR2 YENEEA. The CDR3 sequence is 16 residues long. The J segment lost 8 bases and the V segment lost 0 bases, leaving 7 bases of the junction unmatched. This CDR3 is CASSLETRDRVEKLFF. Written as DNA, the CDR3 is TGTGCCAGCAGCTTAGAGACCCGGGACAGGGTCGAAAAACTGTTTTTT.

The V and J genes are TRBV7-9 and TRBJ1-1; 10 positions match TRBD1. This CDR3 spans 15 amino acids. Trimming at V came to 4 bases and at J to 2 bases, leaving 4 bases not matched to a gene. Germline CDR1 reads SEHNR; CDR2 reads FQNEAQ (reference sequence). Here the CDR3 DNA reads TGTGCCAGCAGCTCACGACAGGGGGCTAACACTGAAGCTTTCTTT. Translated: CASSSRQGANTEAFF.

CDR3 residues: CSVRQGESTGELFF. Written as DNA, the CDR3 is TGCAGCGTCAGACAGGGGGAGAGCACCGGGGAGCTGTTTTTT. The rearrangement uses TRBV29-1 and TRBJ2-2, with 9 bases matching TRBD1. Germline loops: CDR1 SQVTM, CDR2 ANQGSEA. V gave up 6 bases and J gave up 4 bases; unmatched junction bases: 6. CDR3 size: 14 residues.

Concerning this clone itself: Different DNA sequences within this sample yield the same CDR3. This chain joins TRBV5-1 and TRBJ1-1; the match to TRBD1 covers 8 bases. Germline V gives CDR1 SGHRS, CDR2 YFSETQ. The CDR3 covers 13 residues. The junction had 3 bases not matched to a gene; V was cut back by 5 bases and J by 3 bases. The CDR3 sequence is CASSPTGDTEAFF. DNA for the CDR3: TGCGCCAGCAGTCCGACAGGGGACACTGAAGCTTTCTTT.

The gene calls are TRBV2 and TRBJ2-7; maybe TRBD1 (6 bases). This CDR3 is built from 13 residues. V gave up 6 bases and J gave up 4 bases, with 13 bases separating them. Germline CDR1 reads SNHLY; CDR2 reads FYNNEI. CDR3 sequence (DNA): TGTGCCAGCAGATGGGACAAACCTTACGAGCAGTACTTC. Amino acid sequence: CASRWDKPYEQYF. Full variable domain (remainder filled in from reference TRBV2 and TRBJ2-7): EPEVTQTPSHQVTQMGQEVILRCVPISNHLYFYWYRQILGQKVEFLVSFYNNEISEKSEIFDDQFSVERPDGSNFTLKIRSTKLEDSAMYFCASRWDKPYEQYFGPGTRLTVT.

The genes are TRBV24-1 and TRBJ2-1; weak D call: TRBD2 (6 bases). Trimming took 2 bases from V and 4 from J, leaving 14 bases between them. Looked up from germline, CDR1 is KGHDR and CDR2 is SFDVKD. The CDR3 sequence is 16 residues long. CDR3 residues: CATSDSPGEGYNEQFF. In DNA form, the CDR3 reads TGTGCCACCAGTGATTCCCCGGGAGAAGGGTACAATGAGCAGTTCTTC.

Comments on this clone: This sample also contains other DNA sequences that code for the same CDR3. The genes are TRBV29-1 and TRBJ1-1; 8 positions agree with TRBD1. Unmatched junction bases numbered 3, after V lost 2 bases and J lost 1 base. CDR1 and CDR2 (germline): SQVTM, ANQGSEA. This CDR3 region has 14 residues. CDR3 sequence (DNA): TGCAGCGTTGAAAGGACAGGGCGGAACACTGAAGCTTTCTTT. Translating it yields CSVERTGRNTEAFF.

V is TRBV6-5 and J is TRBJ2-3; 7 nucleotides line up with TRBD2. CDR1 and CDR2 (germline): MNHEY, SVGAGI. V gave up 5 bases and J gave up 3 bases; unmatched junction bases: 5. There are 14 residues in the CDR3. The CDR3 DNA reads as TGTGCCAGCAGTCGGGACTACGGGACAGATACGCAGTATTTT. Translating it yields CASSRDYGTDTQYF.

The chain carries TRBV9 and TRBJ2-1, with D tentatively TRBD1 (6 bases). Trimming cost V 4 bases and J 7 bases, with 15 bases left between them. CDR1 SGDLS and CDR2 YYNGEE come from the germline V gene. The CDR3 has 14 amino acids. The CDR3 DNA reads TGTGCCAGCAGCCCACAGACAGGTCCGAATGAGCAGTTCTTC. Translation: CASSPQTGPNEQFF.